This is a list of T cell receptor beta chains from one sample in a study of cytomegalovirus exposure and HLA in healthy donors. Produced via immunoSEQ multiplex PCR; TCRdb's table is partial and in-frame only. The sample includes about 200,000 clones, 70% to 80% of them seen just once. The specimen was PBMCs. These receptor sequences come from a male donor in good health and CMV-seropositive. CDR3s include the opening cysteine and the closing phenylalanine or tryptophan. Fields, in order: V gene, D gene, CDR3 length, clone size, J gene, CDR3 DNA, CDR3 protein. A D gene is named only where the DNA matches it firmly. Rows give clone size only sometimes, using once, few, many, or a class for an expanded clone.

v_call: TRBV9
d_call: NA
cdr3_length: 11
clone_size: NA
j_call: TRBJ2-3
cdr3_nt: TGTGCCAGCAGCGTTGAGGATACGCAGTATTTT
cdr3_aa: CASSVEDTQYF

v_call: TRBV28
d_call: NA
cdr3_length: 14
clone_size: NA
j_call: TRBJ1-4
cdr3_nt: TGTGCCAGCAGCCGAGAGGGATATTCAGAAAAACTGTTTTTT
cdr3_aa: CASSREGYSEKLFF

v_call: TRBV5-4
d_call: NA
cdr3_length: 15
clone_size: NA
j_call: TRBJ2-2
cdr3_nt: TGTGCCAGCAGCTTGCTAGCTTCGAACACCGGGGAGCTGTTTTTT
cdr3_aa: CASSLLASNTGELFF

v_call: TRBV25-1
d_call: NA
cdr3_length: 13
clone_size: NA
j_call: TRBJ1-2
cdr3_nt: TGTGCCAGCAAGGACGGACTTAACTATGGCTACACCTTC
cdr3_aa: CASKDGLNYGYTF

v_call: TRBV6-1
d_call: NA
cdr3_length: 14
clone_size: NA
j_call: TRBJ1-2
cdr3_nt: TGTGCCAGCAGTGAGGAACAGGGCAACTATGGCTACACCTTC
cdr3_aa: CASSEEQGNYGYTF

v_call: TRBV7-9
d_call: NA
cdr3_length: 14
clone_size: NA
j_call: TRBJ2-2
cdr3_nt: TGTGCCAGCAGCTTAAGGCTAGGTCGCGGGGAGCTGTTTTTT
cdr3_aa: CASSLRLGRGELFF

v_call: TRBV19
d_call: NA
cdr3_length: 14
clone_size: NA
j_call: TRBJ1-2
cdr3_nt: TGTGCCAGTACGGGTCGGGTATCCAACTATGGCTACACCTTC
cdr3_aa: CASTGRVSNYGYTF

v_call: TRBV5-1
d_call: TRBD1
cdr3_length: 14
clone_size: NA
j_call: TRBJ2-5
cdr3_nt: TGCGCCAGCAGCTGGGGGACAGTACAAGAGACCCAGTACTTC
cdr3_aa: CASSWGTVQETQYF

v_call: TRBV7-9
d_call: TRBD1
cdr3_length: 15
clone_size: NA
j_call: TRBJ1-1
cdr3_nt: TGTGCCAGCAGCCCCCGGACAGGAATGAACACTGAAGCTTTCTTT
cdr3_aa: CASSPRTGMNTEAFF

v_call: TRBV9
d_call: NA
cdr3_length: 15
clone_size: NA
j_call: TRBJ2-3
cdr3_nt: TGTGCCAGCAGCGTAGAGGGCGGGAGCACAGATACGCAGTATTTT
cdr3_aa: CASSVEGGSTDTQYF

v_call: TRBV10-3
d_call: TRBD2
cdr3_length: 16
clone_size: NA
j_call: TRBJ2-2
cdr3_nt: TGTGCCATCAGCTATAGCGGGGGGATAAACACCGGGGAGCTGTTTTTT
cdr3_aa: CAISYSGGINTGELFF

v_call: TRBV11-2
d_call: TRBD2
cdr3_length: 15
clone_size: once
j_call: TRBJ2-3
cdr3_nt: TGTGCCAGCAGCCCACTAGCGGGGAGCACAGATACGCAGTATTTT
cdr3_aa: CASSPLAGSTDTQYF

v_call: TRBV19
d_call: NA
cdr3_length: 14
clone_size: NA
j_call: TRBJ2-1
cdr3_nt: TGTGCCACCCGCGACGGGAGCTCCTACAATGAGCAGTTCTTC
cdr3_aa: CATRDGSSYNEQFF

v_call: TRBV9
d_call: TRBD2
cdr3_length: 15
clone_size: NA
j_call: TRBJ2-2
cdr3_nt: TGTGCCAGCAGCGTAGCCGGGAGGGCGGGCGGGGAGCTGTTTTTT
cdr3_aa: CASSVAGRAGGELFF

v_call: TRBV19
d_call: NA
cdr3_length: 18
clone_size: NA
j_call: TRBJ1-5
cdr3_nt: TGTGCCAGTAGTATCCCCGGTGGGGCTAGGGGTGGGGATCAGCCCCAGCATTTT
cdr3_aa: CASSIPGGARGGDQPQHF

v_call: TRBV25-1
d_call: TRBD1
cdr3_length: 13
clone_size: NA
j_call: TRBJ1-2
cdr3_nt: TGTGCCAGCGCGGGACAGGGAAGGGATGGCTACACCTTC
cdr3_aa: CASAGQGRDGYTF

v_call: TRBV5-1
d_call: TRBD2
cdr3_length: 17
clone_size: NA
j_call: TRBJ2-5
cdr3_nt: TGCGCCAGCAGCCCCTCTGTCGGAGCGGGGGGGCAAGAGACCCAGTACTTC
cdr3_aa: CASSPSVGAGGQETQYF

v_call: TRBV2
d_call: NA
cdr3_length: 13
clone_size: NA
j_call: TRBJ1-1
cdr3_nt: TGTGCCAGCGGCAGGGGCACGAACACTGAAGCTTTCTTT
cdr3_aa: CASGRGTNTEAFF

v_call: TRBV6-5
d_call: NA
cdr3_length: 13
clone_size: NA
j_call: TRBJ1-5
cdr3_nt: TGTGCCAGCAATAAACTAGAGGGTCAGCCCCAGCATTTT
cdr3_aa: CASNKLEGQPQHF